This TCR beta chain was identified in a study of blood T cell repertoires in COVID-19. As handled by the study authors: Estimates of nucleated cell counts were drawn from the amplification of reference gene primers. TCRdb's table, derived via immunoSEQ multiplex PCR, lists solely in-frame clones and lacks some. V, J and clone size reflect that table, while D and trimming were determined from the DNA. Of about 300,000 clones in the sample, just over 90% were seen once. Germline V gene data show CDR1 as LNHDA and CDR2 as SQIVND (reference sequence). The ends were cut back, 1 base at V and 0 bases at J, with 12 bases in the middle. The CDR3 contains 16 residues.

This chain links TRBV19 with TRBJ1-1; unclear D gene. Sequenced: peripheral blood. The TCR sequence derives from a woman aged 25-40 years with COVID-19, enrolled during active disease. CDR3 sequence: CASSIVPGNLNTEAFF. In DNA form, the CDR3 reads TGTGCCAGTAGTATAGTCCCGGGTAACCTGAACACTGAAGCTTTCTTT.